These 9 T cell receptor beta chains originate from one sample sequenced in a study of blood T cell repertoires in COVID-19. Here immunoSEQ multiplex PCR was the method, and the copy in TCRdb shows in-frame clones only, minus some. Among around 160,000 clones listed, around 79% were seen once. The specimen sequenced was PBMCs or T cells enriched from blood (not recorded which). These receptors were obtained from a man aged 45-65 years who had recovered from COVID-19.

This clone occurred once. The V and J genes are TRBV28 and TRBJ2-1; 11 nucleotides line up with TRBD2. Germline CDR1 reads MDHEN; CDR2 reads SYDVKM. V trimming: 5 bases; J trimming: 5 bases; junction bases outside the gene matches: 5. The CDR3 contains 15 residues. The CDR3 DNA reads TGTGCCAGCAGTCCCGTAGCGGGAGGGCACAATGAGCAGTTCTTC. Translated: CASSPVAGGHNEQFF.

This chain links TRBV28 with TRBJ2-7; 10 bases match TRBD1. V was pared by 3 bases and J by 1 base, with 3 bases of the junction left unmatched. The CDR3 length is 15 residues. The V gene's germline CDR1 is MDHEN and CDR2 SYDVKM. The CDR3 sequence is CASSLTGGRSYEQYF. The CDR3 bases are TGTGCCAGCAGTTTGACAGGGGGCAGGTCCTACGAGCAGTACTTC.

CDR3 amino acids: CASSPGPGNYGYTF. Here the CDR3 DNA reads TGTGCCAGCAGCCCTGGGCCAGGGAACTATGGCTACACCTTC. The V gene is TRBV28, the J gene TRBJ1-2; tentative D call: TRBD1 (5 bases). Trimming left V 6 bases short and J 2 bases short, with 13 bases between. Germline V lookup: CDR1 MDHEN, CDR2 SYDVKM. The CDR3 runs to 14 residues.

In its sample, this clone was seen once. This chain links TRBV19 with TRBJ1-5; TRBD1 might be the D (5 bases). The germline V gene encodes CDR1 LNHDA and CDR2 SQIVND (reference sequence). V gave up 3 bases and J gave up 6 bases, with 18 bases separating them. The CDR3 contains 16 residues. CDR3 nucleotide sequence: TGTGCCAGTAGTATCCAACGCGGGACCGGGACTCAGCCCCAGCATTTT. Translating gives CASSIQRGTGTQPQHF.

This clone came up a few times. The chain couples TRBV7-8 to TRBJ1-6, with D perhaps matching TRBD1 (5 bases). Trimming stripped 1 base from V and 9 bases from J, with 10 bases between. CDR1 is SGHVS, CDR2 FQNEAQ, per germline. The CDR3 consists of 14 residues. CDR3 region: CASSLEGLSSPLHF. For the CDR3, the DNA is TGTGCCAGCAGCTTAGAGGGACTGAGTTCACCCCTCCACTTT.

The chain recombines TRBV5-6 with TRBJ2-7, with D maybe TRBD1 (6 bases). V dropped 1 base and J dropped 2 bases, with 16 bases sitting between them. The CDR3 is 16 residues long. Germline-derived CDR1 and CDR2 are SGHDT and YYEEEE. The CDR3 spells CASSLQFADRAYEQYF. The CDR3 DNA reads TGTGCCAGCAGCTTGCAGTTCGCGGACAGAGCCTACGAGCAGTACTTC.

The gene calls are TRBV7-9 and TRBJ2-7; 10 bases are shared with TRBD1. The CDR3 consists of 17 residues. The germline V gene encodes CDR1 SEHNR and CDR2 FQNEAQ (reference sequence). J lost 4 bases, V lost 5 bases, and 14 bases had no gene match. The CDR3 region has the DNA TGTGCCAGCAGCCCCACAACCGGGACAGGGGTACCTTACGAGCAGTACTTC. It encodes CASSPTTGTGVPYEQYF.

The gene calls are TRBV29-1 and TRBJ1-2; D is possibly TRBD1 (6 bases). Germline V gene sequence: CDR1 SQVTM, CDR2 ANQGSEA. Trimming took off 2 bases at V and 8 bases at J, with 15 bases between the two ends. The CDR3 covers 13 residues. CDR3 nucleotide sequence: TGCAGCGTTGAACCCCCAGACAGGCAGGGCTACACCTTC. This sequence encodes CSVEPPDRQGYTF.

The J gene is TRBJ2-7, the V gene TRBV29-1; D might be TRBD2 (6 bases). Germline CDR1 SQVTM, CDR2 ANQGSEA. CDR3 length: 14 amino acids. V shed 6 bases and J shed 3 bases, with 18 bases lying between them. The CDR3 loop reads CSVATGTSNYEQYF. The CDR3 DNA reads TGCAGCGTAGCCACCGGGACTTCCAACTACGAGCAGTACTTC.